The 9 T cell receptor beta chains reported below all come from one sample, sequenced in a study of lymphopenia after photon versus proton radiotherapy (dated by TCRdb to the late 2010s). Library preparation was by the immunoSEQ multiplex PCR assay. TCRdb retrieved this table from immuneACCESS and kept in-frame rearrangements only. Not all clones are present; in checked studies, unresolved V genes account for under half, and no reason is known for the remainder. This sample holds more than 20,000 clones; roughly 80% were observed only once. 24% of the sample is taken by the ten largest. The sample was peripheral blood, taken from a patient treated with photon-based radiotherapy. These receptors were taken from a man in his forties or fifties with gastric cancer.

The rearrangement uses TRBV7-2 and TRBJ2-7, with 10 bases that match TRBD1. This CDR3 spans 14 amino acids. CDR1 and CDR2 from the germline V gene are SGHTA and FQGNSA. The ends lost 6 bases at V and 3 bases at J; junction bases unmatched: 5. CDR3 loop: CASSFGTGDYEQYF. CDR3 in DNA: TGTGCCAGCAGTTTCGGGACAGGGGACTACGAGCAGTACTTC.

The chain has TRBV7-8 and TRBJ1-2; a possible D gene is TRBD1 (5 bases). The V end lost 6 bases, the J end lost 3 bases, and 11 bases lay between the germline ends. The CDR3 length is 13 residues. Germline V lookup: CDR1 SGHVS, CDR2 FQNEAQ. This CDR3 reads CASRPVGHYGYTF. As DNA, the CDR3 is TGTGCCAGCAGGCCGGTGGGGCACTATGGCTACACCTTC.

This chain uses TRBV10-3 with TRBJ1-5, with 9 bases that match TRBD1. Germline V CDR1 and CDR2: ENHRY, SYGVKD. This CDR3 spans 15 amino acids. After removal of 2 bases from V and 1 base from J, the junction contained 0 bases not matched to a gene. The CDR3 region has the DNA TGTGCCATCAGTGAGGGACAGGGGAGCAATCAGCCCCAGCATTTT. It codes for CAISEGQGSNQPQHF.

This chain links TRBV9 with TRBJ2-3, with 8 bases aligning to TRBD2. V dropped 2 bases and J dropped 5; count of bases not matched to a gene: 7. Germline lookup yields CDR1 SGDLS and CDR2 YYNGEE. The length of the CDR3 is 15 residues. The CDR3 DNA follows: TGTGCCAGCAGCGTTTCGGGGGGGCAGAGAGATACGCAGTATTTT. It is translated as CASSVSGGQRDTQYF.

The J gene is TRBJ1-1, the V gene TRBV5-1; 10 bases line up with TRBD1. The CDR3 is made up of 15 amino acids. Germline V gene sequence: CDR1 SGHRS, CDR2 YFSETQ. J gave up 4 bases and V 4 bases, and 7 bases lay outside the gene matches. CDR3 residues: CASSTRTGGGTEAFF. Written as DNA, the CDR3 is TGCGCCAGCAGCACAAGGACAGGGGGTGGCACTGAAGCTTTCTTT.

There are a few counts of this clone. The chain uses TRBV7-3 and TRBJ1-2; 12 bases map to TRBD1. After removal of 5 bases from V and 3 bases from J, the junction contained 7 bases not matched to a gene. This CDR3 has 16 amino acids. CDR1 and CDR2 from the germline V gene are SGHTA and FQGTGA. The CDR3 protein is CASSPGGQGAHYGYTF. The CDR3 DNA sequence: TGTGCCAGCAGCCCCGGGGGACAGGGGGCCCACTATGGCTACACCTTC.

The chain couples TRBV19 to TRBJ1-2, with D perhaps matching TRBD1 (6 bases). The length of the CDR3 is 17 residues. V dropped 7 bases and J dropped 0 bases, with 21 bases sitting between them. Germline values: CDR1 LNHDA, CDR2 SQIVND (reference sequence). CDR3 DNA sequence: TGTGCCAGTACCCCCGAGGGGGGCCGTTCCGCTAACTATGGCTACACCTTC. This sequence encodes CASTPEGGRSANYGYTF.

This chain links TRBV9 with TRBJ2-2; D gene uncertain. The germline V and J ends were trimmed by 3 bases and 6 bases, with 9 bases remaining between them. The CDR3 contains 13 residues. Germline V CDR1 and CDR2: SGDLS, YYNGEE. CDR3 protein: CASSAIASGELFF. As DNA, the CDR3 is TGTGCCAGCAGCGCTATTGCATCCGGGGAGCTGTTTTTT. The full variable domain, rest sourced from reference TRBV9 and TRBJ2-2, is DSGVTQTPKHLITATGQRVTLRCSPRSGDLSVYWYQQSLDQGLQFLIQYYNGEERAKGNILERFSAQQFPDLHSELNLSSLELGDSALYFCASSAIASGELFFGEGSRLTVL.

The chain uses TRBV6-4 and TRBJ1-3, with D possibly TRBD1 on 5 matching bases. The CDR3 loop spans 14 amino acids. Trimming took 6 bases from V and 5 from J, leaving 14 bases between them. CDR1 and CDR2 (germline): MRHNA, SNTAGT. For the CDR3, the DNA is TGTGCCAGCAGGGGGACGGCGGTTAGAAACACCATATATTTT. This codes for CASRGTAVRNTIYF.